Listed below are T cell receptor beta chains from one sample, sequenced in a study of T-cell memory formation after mild COVID-19. Each CDR3 protein gets one entry after TCRdb re-called the 5' RACE reads with MiXCR. This sample has a few hundred thousand distinct CDR3 sequences, with about 20% found just once. Specimen: PBMCs or a T cell subset sorted from them (not recorded which). All receptors come from a man between 18 and 29 years old who had mild COVID-19 (a few samples of this study predate the infection). Cell type and time point are not known. Each CDR3 is given with its conserved first and last residue. D genes are given only for firm matches. Not all rows give a size; the values are once, few, many and, for expanded clones, a class.

V: TRBV20-1; J: TRBJ1-1; size: .; D: TRBD1; DNA: TGCAGTGCTAGAGATTTTACAGGGGGCACTGAAGCTTTCTTT; CDR3: CSARDFTGGTEAFF
V: TRBV6-5; J: TRBJ1-5; size: few; D: TRBD1; DNA: TGTGCCAGCAGCCTGCAGGGGGGGTACGGGCCCCAGCATTTT; CDR3: CASSLQGGYGPQHF
V: TRBV29-1; J: TRBJ2-1; size: .; D: .; DNA: TGCAGCGTTGACTTGTCAGGCGTACGCGGTGAGCAGTTCTTC; CDR3: CSVDLSGVRGEQFF
V: TRBV25-1; J: TRBJ1-1; size: few; D: .; DNA: TGTGCCAGCAGTGAGGGGGCGATCCGAGGAACTGAAGCTTTCTTT; CDR3: CASSEGAIRGTEAFF
V: TRBV10-2; J: TRBJ1-1; size: few; D: .; DNA: TGCGCCAGCAGTGACCGACAGACACTGAACACTGAAGCTTTCTTT; CDR3: CASSDRQTLNTEAFF
V: TRBV7-9; J: TRBJ2-3; size: .; D: TRBD2; DNA: TGTGCCAGCAGCTTTAGCGGGGGAACTAGCACAGATACGCAGTATTTT; CDR3: CASSFSGGTSTDTQYF
V: TRBV9; J: TRBJ1-6; size: many; D: TRBD1; DNA: TGTGCCAGCAGCGGACAGGGGAATTCACCCCTCCACTTT; CDR3: CASSGQGNSPLHF
V: TRBV12-3/TRBV12-4; J: TRBJ2-5; size: many; D: .; DNA: TGTGCCAGCAGTTCTCAGAGGGAGACCCAGTACTTC; CDR3: CASSSQRETQYF
V: TRBV7-2; J: TRBJ2-2; size: .; D: .; DNA: TGTGCCAGCAGCTTAAAAGCGGGCGCCGGGGAGCTGTTTTTT; CDR3: CASSLKAGAGELFF
V: TRBV15; J: TRBJ2-4; size: few; D: TRBD1; DNA: TGTGCCACCAGCGCAAGGGACAGAGCCAAAAACATTCAGTACTTC; CDR3: CATSARDRAKNIQYF
V: TRBV7-9; J: TRBJ2-3; size: few; D: .; DNA: TGTGCCAGCAGCTCCCCCTGGGGAGCGGCGAGTAGCACAGATACGCAGTATTTT; CDR3: CASSSPWGAASSTDTQYF
V: TRBV20-1; J: TRBJ2-5; size: .; D: TRBD1; DNA: TGCAGTGCTAGAGATGGGACAGGGGGCTTGGAGACCCAGTACTTC; CDR3: CSARDGTGGLETQYF
V: TRBV20-1; J: TRBJ2-5; size: .; D: .; DNA: TGCAGTGCGGGGGTCCAAGAGACCCAGTACTTC; CDR3: CSAGVQETQYF
V: TRBV20-1; J: TRBJ1-3; size: few; D: TRBD1; DNA: TGCAGTGCAGTGGGACAGACGGGACAGGGAAACACCATATATTTT; CDR3: CSAVGQTGQGNTIYF
V: TRBV5-1; J: TRBJ2-5; size: .; D: TRBD2; DNA: TGCGCCAGCAGCTTGGCAGGGACTAGTATGGAGACCCAGTACTTC; CDR3: CASSLAGTSMETQYF
V: TRBV19; J: TRBJ2-3; size: .; D: .; DNA: TGTGCCAGTAGCCCTGAGGGCAGGGGGGAGTTGAGAACAGATACGCAGTATTTT; CDR3: CASSPEGRGELRTDTQYF
V: TRBV18; J: TRBJ2-7; size: few; D: .; DNA: TGTGCCAGCTCCCAGCAGGGTCCGACGACTCGACTCTACGAGCAGTACTTC; CDR3: CASSQQGPTTRLYEQYF
V: TRBV11-2; J: TRBJ1-1; size: many; D: TRBD1; DNA: TGTGCCAGCAGCTTAGGAGGACAGGTGTATGCTTTCTTT; CDR3: CASSLGGQVYAFF
V: TRBV20-1; J: TRBJ1-1; size: few; D: .; DNA: TGCAGTGCTAGTGCGGGCCGAAACACTGAAGCTTTCTTT; CDR3: CSASAGRNTEAFF
V: TRBV28; J: TRBJ2-3; size: .; D: .; DNA: TGTGCCAGCAGACTCGGAGCAGATACGCAGTATTTT; CDR3: CASRLGADTQYF
V: TRBV20-1; J: TRBJ1-1; size: few; D: .; DNA: TGCAGTGCTCACGATAACACTGAAGCTTTCTTT; CDR3: CSAHDNTEAFF
V: TRBV29-1; J: TRBJ2-1; size: .; D: .; DNA: TGCAGCGGCGGTGGGAACTCCTACAATGAGCAGTTCTTC; CDR3: CSGGGNSYNEQFF
V: TRBV5-1; J: TRBJ2-5; size: few; D: TRBD2; DNA: TGCGCCAGCAGCTTGGTAGCGGGGGCTTCGGAGACCCAGTACTTC; CDR3: CASSLVAGASETQYF
V: TRBV30; J: TRBJ1-2; size: .; D: .; DNA: TGTGCCTGGATGATGGGAGGCTACACCTTC; CDR3: CAWMMGGYTF
V: TRBV29-1; J: TRBJ2-3; size: .; D: TRBD2; DNA: TGCAGCGTTGTTCTAGCGGGGGCCCATGTAGGCACGCAGTATTTT; CDR3: CSVVLAGAHVGTQYF
V: TRBV27; J: TRBJ1-4; size: many; D: .; DNA: TGTGCCAGCAGCCCCCGAACTAATGAAAAACTGTTTTTT; CDR3: CASSPRTNEKLFF
V: TRBV7-3; J: TRBJ2-1; size: many; D: TRBD2; DNA: TGTGCCAGCAGCGCGTTAGCGGGGGCTTACAATGAGCAGTTCTTC; CDR3: CASSALAGAYNEQFF
V: TRBV6-5; J: TRBJ2-3; size: .; D: TRBD1; DNA: TGTGCCAGCAGTGCCCAAGGTCACAGGGGGCCAGATACGCAGTATTTT; CDR3: CASSAQGHRGPDTQYF
V: TRBV28; J: TRBJ1-4; size: many; D: .; DNA: TGTGCCAGCAGTCTCCACAAGGATGAAAAACTGTTTTTT; CDR3: CASSLHKDEKLFF
V: TRBV27; J: TRBJ1-2; size: .; D: .; DNA: TGTGCCAGCAGTACGGGACAAGACTATGGCTACACCTTC; CDR3: CASSTGQDYGYTF
V: TRBV7-9; J: TRBJ2-3; size: .; D: .; DNA: TGTGCCAGCAGAGAGTACGGACTCAGCACAGATACGCAGTATTTT; CDR3: CASREYGLSTDTQYF
V: TRBV27; J: TRBJ1-1; size: few; D: .; DNA: TGTGCCAGCAGTTCTAGGTTCGGTGAAGCTTTCTTT; CDR3: CASSSRFGEAFF
V: TRBV10-3; J: TRBJ2-3; size: few; D: TRBD1; DNA: TGTGCCATCAGTGAATGGGCAGGGGGCGAGGCAGATACGCAGTATTTT; CDR3: CAISEWAGGEADTQYF
V: TRBV7-8; J: TRBJ2-1; size: .; D: TRBD2; DNA: TGTGCCAGCAGCCCGCCGACTAGCGGGGGTTACAATGAGCAGTTCTTC; CDR3: CASSPPTSGGYNEQFF
V: TRBV11-1; J: TRBJ2-2; size: few; D: .; DNA: TGTGCCAGCAGCTTTCGATCGACGGCCCCCGGGGAGCTGTTTTTT; CDR3: CASSFRSTAPGELFF
V: TRBV27; J: TRBJ2-5; size: .; D: .; DNA: TGTGCCAGCAGTTTATCGATCGGGACGGAGGAAGAGACCCAGTACTTC; CDR3: CASSLSIGTEEETQYF
V: TRBV20-1; J: TRBJ2-5; size: .; D: .; DNA: TGCAGTGCTAACAGGGACGAGACCCAGTACTTC; CDR3: CSANRDETQYF
V: TRBV10-2; J: TRBJ1-5; size: .; D: TRBD1; DNA: TGCGCCAGCAGTGGACAGGGCCACAATCAGCCCCAGCATTTT; CDR3: CASSGQGHNQPQHF
V: TRBV6-1; J: TRBJ1-2; size: .; D: TRBD1; DNA: TGTGCCAGCAGTGAAGGGAGACAGGGGGCTTTTGGCTACACCTTC; CDR3: CASSEGRQGAFGYTF
V: TRBV6-6; J: TRBJ1-5; size: .; D: .; DNA: TGTGCCAGCAGTTATCTCACGGTGAGCAATCAGCCCCAGCATTTT; CDR3: CASSYLTVSNQPQHF
V: TRBV20-1; J: TRBJ2-3; size: .; D: TRBD2; DNA: TGCAGTGCTGACAGCGGGGCCTCTAGCACAGATACGCAGTATTTT; CDR3: CSADSGASSTDTQYF
V: TRBV3-1; J: TRBJ2-3; size: many; D: TRBD1; DNA: TGCGCCAGCAGCCAGGGGGCTAGCACAGATACGCAGTATTTT; CDR3: CASSQGASTDTQYF
V: TRBV2; J: TRBJ2-4; size: .; D: TRBD1; DNA: TGTGCCAGCAGACCGGACAGGGGACTAAACATTCAGTACTTC; CDR3: CASRPDRGLNIQYF
V: TRBV10-3; J: TRBJ1-1; size: few; D: .; DNA: TGTGCCATCAACGAGGGGGACACTGAAGCTTTCTTT; CDR3: CAINEGDTEAFF
V: TRBV2; J: TRBJ1-6; size: .; D: TRBD1; DNA: TGTGCCAGCAGTGAAATGCGACAGGGCATCTCCCTCCACTTT; CDR3: CASSEMRQGISLHF
V: TRBV29-1; J: TRBJ1-2; size: .; D: .; DNA: TGCAGCGTTCATCGGTCGGGGCAACGCTATGGCTACACCTTC; CDR3: CSVHRSGQRYGYTF
V: TRBV28; J: TRBJ2-1; size: many; D: TRBD2; DNA: TGTGCCAGCAGTTTAGGCTTAGCGGGGGGGCCCGATGAGCAGTTCTTC; CDR3: CASSLGLAGGPDEQFF
V: TRBV28; J: TRBJ1-5; size: .; D: .; DNA: TGTGCCAGCAGGGAGATTAATCGCAATCAGCCCCAGCATTTT; CDR3: CASREINRNQPQHF
V: TRBV11-2; J: TRBJ1-1; size: .; D: TRBD1; DNA: TGTGCCAGCCTTCATTCGGGTAGACAGGGGTTTCACACTGAAGCTTTCTTT; CDR3: CASLHSGRQGFHTEAFF
V: TRBV14; J: TRBJ1-1; size: .; D: .; DNA: TGTGCCAGCAGCCAGTCCTGGATGGGGAACACTGAAGCTTTCTTT; CDR3: CASSQSWMGNTEAFF
V: TRBV6-2/TRBV6-3; J: TRBJ1-6; size: .; D: .; DNA: TGTGCCAGCAGTTCCTGGGCGGGGAATTCACCCCTCCACTTT; CDR3: CASSSWAGNSPLHF
V: TRBV4-1; J: TRBJ2-7; size: once; D: .; DNA: TGCGCCAGCAGCCAAGCAAACAGAGGCTACGAGCAGTACTTC; CDR3: CASSQANRGYEQYF
V: TRBV24-1; J: TRBJ2-3; size: few; D: .; DNA: TGTGCCACCAGTACGAGGGAATGGCAGTATTTT; CDR3: CATSTREWQYF
V: TRBV7-2; J: TRBJ2-2; size: many; D: TRBD2; DNA: TGTGCCAGCAGCGGCGGGGGATACACCGGGGAGCTGTTTTTT; CDR3: CASSGGGYTGELFF
V: TRBV7-9; J: TRBJ1-1; size: .; D: .; DNA: TGTGCCAGCAGGGGGGCGGGGAACACTGAAGCTTTCTTT; CDR3: CASRGAGNTEAFF
V: TRBV14; J: TRBJ2-2; size: .; D: .; DNA: TGTGCCAGCAGCCAAGTCGGCTGGATGAACACCGGGGAGCTGTTTTTT; CDR3: CASSQVGWMNTGELFF
V: TRBV3-1; J: TRBJ2-7; size: .; D: .; DNA: TGTGCCAGCAGCTCCCGGGTCGCCTACGAGCAGTACTTC; CDR3: CASSSRVAYEQYF
V: TRBV30; J: TRBJ1-2; size: few; D: .; DNA: TGTGCCTGGAACGACCGCAGGGGTGGCTACACCTTC; CDR3: CAWNDRRGGYTF